This T cell receptor beta chain was sequenced in a study of response to subunit inactivated influenza vaccine. Points from the study as a whole: Researchers suggested that each seasonal influenza vaccination recruits few new T cells.

This clonotype was seen repeatedly, ten times or more. Its specificity is not known. CDR1 and CDR2 (germline): SGHTA, FQGNSA. The CDR3 consists of 16 residues. J gave up 7 bases and V 2 bases, and 7 bases lay outside the gene matches. TCRdb re-called the RT-PCR reads with MiXCR, one entry per CDR3 protein. The sample shows 490,000 or so distinct CDR3 sequences, approximately 7.7% of them seen only once. The rearrangement links TRBV7-2 to TRBJ2-1; 11 bases agree with TRBD2. Source: PBMCs from blood, taken around 25 months after vaccination. This clonotype was obtained from a man between 50 and 75 years old who received an inactivated influenza vaccine. CDR3 nucleotides: TGTGCCAGCAGCTTAATAGCGGGGGGGCCTTTGAATGAGCAGTTCTTC. Amino acid sequence: CASSLIAGGPLNEQFF.